This T cell receptor (beta chain) was retrieved from a study of T cells after yellow fever vaccination. Researchers made TCR cDNA using 5'RACE template switching, and this step added a universal primer site and UMIs. MiXCR, applied by TCRdb to the 5' RACE reads, yields one record per CDR3 protein. The sample carries 400,000 or so distinct CDR3 sequences, 9.5% to 13% recorded once. The CDR3 sequence is 17 residues long. Trimming took off 0 bases at V and 2 bases at J, with 15 bases between the two ends. The germline V gene has CDR1 LGHNA and CDR2 YSLEER. This chain connects TRBV4-3 to TRBJ2-3; D is uncertain. This TCR came from a man aged 18-30 years who received the YFV17D yellow fever vaccine. The source was PBMCs, collected on the day of the first yellow fever vaccination. This CDR3 reads CASSQEFTLLVTDTQYF. The CDR3 DNA reads as TGCGCCAGCAGCCAAGAATTTACGCTCCTAGTCACAGATACGCAGTATTTT.